The 27 T cell receptor beta chains presented below share a single source sample, sequenced in a study of CD8+ T cells in alopecia areata. Reverse transcribed after extraction, RNA yielded cDNA as the sequencing template. Libraries were prepared by immunoSEQ multiplex PCR; TCRdb keeps only in-frame clonotypes and omits some of them. Of about 110,000 clones in the sample, roughly 59% were seen once. Sequenced material: CD8+ T cells sorted from blood. The receptors were gathered from a human donor in good health.

V gene TRBV4-1 combines with J gene TRBJ1-2, with a tentative D call TRBD1 (5 bases). The CDR3 is made up of 16 amino acids. The germline gives CDR1 MGHRA, CDR2 YSYEKL. V was trimmed by 6 bases and J by 5 bases, leaving 22 bases between them. The CDR3 DNA reads as TGCGCCAGCAGTCACACCTACGAGGGGCACCTATATGGCTACACCTTC. Residues: CASSHTYEGHLYGYTF.

In nucleotides, the CDR3 is TGTGCCAGCAGCCAGGGACTAGCGGGGGAGACCCAGTACTTC. Its protein is CASSQGLAGETQYF. V is TRBV7-6 and J is TRBJ2-5; 13 nucleotides line up with TRBD2. The CDR3 extends over 14 amino acids. The trim removed 5 bases at V and 5 bases at J, leaving 2 bases unmatched. Per the germline V gene, CDR1 is SGHVS and CDR2 is FNYEAQ.

The chain has TRBV11-2 and TRBJ2-7, with a tentative D call TRBD1 (6 bases). The CDR3 loop spans 13 amino acids. Trimming shortened V by 4 bases and J by 3 bases, and 10 bases separated the two germline ends. Germline CDR1 SGHAT, CDR2 FQNNGV. The CDR3 here is CASSSLGGYEQYF. The CDR3 DNA is TGTGCCAGCAGCTCACTAGGGGGCTACGAGCAGTACTTC. Full variable domain (remainder filled in from reference TRBV11-2 and TRBJ2-7): EAGVAQSPRYKIIEKRQSVAFWCNPISGHATLYWYQQILGQGPKLLIQFQNNGVVDDSQLPKDRFSAERLKGVDSTLKIQPAKLEDSAVYLCASSSLGGYEQYFGPGTRLTVT.

V and J are TRBV7-6 and TRBJ2-6; D remains ambiguous. The V gene lost 4 bases and the J gene lost 4 bases, with 11 bases spanning the gap. CDR3 length: 15 amino acids. Looked up from germline, CDR1 is SGHVS and CDR2 is FNYEAQ. DNA of the CDR3: TGTGCCAGCAGCTCCTTATTAGCCGGGGCCAACGTCCTGACTTTC. It encodes CASSSLLAGANVLTF.

CDR3 residues: CASSYGSNYNSPLHF. CDR3 DNA sequence: TGTGCCAGCAGTTACGGTAGTAACTATAATTCACCCCTCCACTTT. The chain has TRBV27 and TRBJ1-6; D is uncertain. CDR1 MNHEY and CDR2 SMNVEV come from the germline V gene (reference sequence). The CDR3 is 15 amino acids. Trimming cost V 4 bases and J 3 bases, with 10 bases left between them.

This clone was seen more than once but under ten times. This chain joins TRBV2 and TRBJ2-1, with 7 bases aligning to TRBD1. The junction had 8 bases not matched to a gene; V was cut back by 6 bases and J by 0 bases. Germline CDR1 is SNHLY and CDR2 is FYNNEI. The CDR3 length is 16 residues. The CDR3, as DNA: TGTGCCAGCAGCATGTCCAGGGGGAGCTCCTACAATGAGCAGTTCTTC. It translates to CASSMSRGSSYNEQFF.

This clone was detected a few times. The CDR3 region is CASSHGTQYF. CDR3 DNA sequence: TGTGCCAGCAGCCACGGGACCCAGTACTTC. The chain links TRBV14 to TRBJ2-5; D is unclear. Trimming pared 3 bases from V and 7 bases from J, leaving 3 bases between. The length of the CDR3 is 10 residues. Germline CDR1 and CDR2: SGHDN and FVKESK.

V is TRBV30 and J is TRBJ2-1; no clear D gene. Germline lookup yields CDR1 GTSNPN and CDR2 SVGIG (reference sequence). There are 16 residues in the CDR3. Trimming removed 6 bases from V and 4 bases from J, with 22 bases in between. The CDR3 region is CACFLGVSSPYNEQFF. The CDR3 DNA reads TGTGCCTGTTTCCTTGGGGTGTCTTCACCTTACAATGAGCAGTTCTTC. The full variable domain, in which reference TRBV30 and TRBJ2-1 provide the parts outside the CDR3, is SQTIHQWPATLVQPVGSPLSLECTVEGTSNPNLYWYRQAAGRGLQLLFYSVGIGQISSEVPQNLSASRPQDRQFILSSKKLLLSDSGFYLCACFLGVSSPYNEQFFGPGTRLTVL.

V and J are TRBV2 and TRBJ2-7, with a weak D call TRBD1 (5 bases). V was shortened by 3 bases and J by 5 bases, with 17 bases between the two germline ends. Germline lookup yields CDR1 SNHLY and CDR2 FYNNEI. The length of the CDR3 is 15 residues. DNA for the CDR3: TGTGCCAGCAGTGAGGGGCCAAGGCCCGGAGACGAGCAGTACTTC. It codes for CASSEGPRPGDEQYF.

The chain has TRBV4-1 and TRBJ1-1, with D unresolved. Germline V gene sequence: CDR1 MGHRA, CDR2 YSYEKL. There are 14 residues in the CDR3. V was clipped by 2 bases and J by 1 base, with 8 bases between them. CDR3 bases: TGCGCCAGCAGCCAAATCCGAGGGAACACTGAAGCTTTCTTT. It codes for CASSQIRGNTEAFF.

V usage is TRBV13 and J usage is TRBJ1-4; D uncertain. CDR1 is PRHDT, CDR2 FYEKMQ, per germline (reference sequence). The CDR3 spans 13 residues. V lost 9 bases, J lost 6 bases, and 14 bases lay in between. The CDR3 DNA is TGTGCCAGTTTCCGACGGGGAGATGAAAAACTGTTTTTT. Amino acid sequence: CASFRRGDEKLFF.

This clone has just a few counts. The rearrangement joins TRBV7-2 to TRBJ2-7, with 13 bases aligning to TRBD2. J lost 7 bases, V lost 5 bases, and 5 bases had no gene match. CDR1 is SGHTA and CDR2 is FQGNSA in the germline V gene. The CDR3 runs 14 residues. The CDR3 here is CASSPLTSGGEQYF. The CDR3 DNA sequence: TGTGCCAGCAGCCCTCTGACTAGCGGGGGGGAGCAGTACTTC.

This clone was seen just once. This chain uses TRBV5-1 with TRBJ2-7; the match to TRBD2 covers 8 bases. Unmatched junction bases numbered 8, after V lost 5 bases and J lost 4 bases. Per the germline V gene, CDR1 is SGHRS and CDR2 is YFSETQ. The CDR3 sequence is 14 residues long. This CDR3 reads CASRIAGGSYEQYF. In nucleotides, the CDR3 is TGCGCCAGCAGGATCGCGGGGGGATCTTACGAGCAGTACTTC.

The CDR3 protein is CASSPGTGDNEQFF. The CDR3 DNA is TGTGCCAGCAGCCCAGGGACAGGGGACAATGAGCAGTTCTTC. V gene TRBV7-6 combines with J gene TRBJ2-1; 10 bases fit TRBD1. V lost 5 bases to trimming and J lost 5 bases; unmatched junction nucleotides: 3. Germline loops: CDR1 SGHVS, CDR2 FNYEAQ. The CDR3 consists of 14 residues.

The chain joins TRBV6-4 to TRBJ1-1, with D maybe TRBD1 (5 bases). Between the trimmed V and J ends, which lost 8 bases and 0 bases, there was a span of 7 bases. Germline-derived CDR1 and CDR2 are MRHNA and SNTAGT. The CDR3 is 12 residues long. CDR3 DNA sequence: TGTGCCAGCCGAGGGGTGAACACTGAAGCTTTCTTT. Residues: CASRGVNTEAFF.

There are many counts of this clone. V usage is TRBV6-5 and J usage is TRBJ1-1; a possible D gene is TRBD1 (5 bases). The ends were cut back, 5 bases at V and 5 bases at J, with 15 bases in the middle. Germline CDR1 is MNHEY and CDR2 is SVGAGI. The CDR3 consists of 14 residues. CDR3 sequence: CASSHSREITEAFF. The CDR3 DNA is TGTGCCAGCAGTCATTCCAGGGAGATAACTGAAGCTTTCTTT.

This clone was observed a handful of times. The rearrangement links TRBV29-1 to TRBJ2-7; tentatively, D is TRBD1 (7 bases). The CDR3 is made up of 15 amino acids. Germline CDR1 is SQVTM and CDR2 is ANQGSEA. The V and J ends lost 4 bases and 4 bases respectively, with 20 bases between them. The CDR3 sequence: CSVVMRGQLGYEQYF. CDR3 in DNA: TGCAGCGTTGTAATGCGGGGACAGCTCGGTTACGAGCAGTACTTC.

The genes are TRBV5-4 and TRBJ2-1; no reliable D call. V was cut by 0 bases and J by 3 bases, with 4 bases left in between. Germline-derived CDR1 and CDR2 are SGHNT and YYREEE (reference sequence). There are 13 residues in the CDR3. The CDR3 is CASSLGDYNEQFF. In DNA, the CDR3 is TGTGCCAGCAGCTTGGGGGACTACAATGAGCAGTTCTTC. Drawing the rest from reference TRBV5-4 and TRBJ2-1, the complete variable domain is ETGVTQSPTHLIKTRGQQVTLRCSSQSGHNTVSWYQQALGQGPQFIFQYYREEENGRGNFPPRFSGLQFPNYSSELNVNALELDDSALYLCASSLGDYNEQFFGPGTRLTVL.

The chain recombines TRBV13 with TRBJ1-2; 9 bases are a match to TRBD1. Germline assignment: CDR1 PRHDT and CDR2 FYEKMQ (reference sequence). Losses at the gene ends were 0 bases for V and 8 bases for J; bases not matched to a gene: 7. The CDR3 consists of 15 residues. The CDR3 nucleotides read TGTGCCAGCAGCTTAGGTATACAGGGGGCCTGGGGCTACACCTTC. Translation gives CASSLGIQGAWGYTF.

The chain's CDR3 is CASSPRSTRLAPRETQYF. The CDR3 DNA follows: TGTGCCAGCAGCCCCAGGTCAACCAGACTAGCCCCTCGGGAGACCCAGTACTTC. The chain uses TRBV11-2 and TRBJ2-5; 7 bases align to TRBD2. The CDR3 spans 18 residues. Trimming removed 5 bases from V and 5 bases from J; junction bases left unmatched: 20. Per the germline V gene, CDR1 is SGHAT and CDR2 is FQNNGV.

The table lists this clone with a few counts. The chain has TRBV13 and TRBJ2-3; possibly TRBD2 for D (6 bases). The V end lost 5 bases, the J end lost 4 bases, and 13 bases lay between the germline ends. CDR3 length equals 14 residues. Germline CDR1 reads PRHDT; CDR2 reads FYEKMQ (reference sequence). The CDR3 sequence: CASSNRESADTQYF. CDR3 bases: TGTGCCAGCAGCAACCGGGAGAGCGCAGATACGCAGTATTTT.

This rearrangement joins TRBV4-1 to TRBJ2-7; D may correspond to TRBD1 or TRBD2 (7 bases each). V gave up 4 bases and J gave up 6 bases, with 22 bases separating them. CDR3 length: 16 residues. Germline CDR1 MGHRA, CDR2 YSYEKL. In DNA, the CDR3 is TGCGCCAGCAGCCCAGGGGGGGAGGGGTCCCTCGGCGAGCAGTACTTC. This sequence encodes CASSPGGEGSLGEQYF.

This chain links TRBV2 with TRBJ2-1, with D possibly matching TRBD2 (6 bases). V lost 7 bases and J 1 base, leaving 11 bases between the germline ends. Per the germline V gene, CDR1 is SNHLY and CDR2 is FYNNEI. The CDR3 has 14 amino acids. In nucleotides, the CDR3 is TGTGCCAGCACAATAGCGGAATCCTACAATGAGCAGTTCTTC. The encoded protein is CASTIAESYNEQFF.

Concerning this clone: No conserved phenylalanine or tryptophan ends this CDR3, so it is likely a read error. The chain uses TRBV6-6 and TRBJ1-2; the D gene is possibly TRBD1 (5 bases). This CDR3 has 16 amino acids. The V gene lost 5 bases and the J gene lost 2 bases, with 18 bases spanning the gap. Germline lookup yields CDR1 MNHNY and CDR2 SVGAGI (reference sequence). CDR3 bases: TGTGCCAGCAGTCGAACTGACCGGACACGGAACTATGGCTACACCGTC. Residues: CASSRTDRTRNYGYTV.

This clone was seen just once. The V gene is TRBV9, the J gene TRBJ2-1; D uncertain. V dropped 3 bases and J dropped 5 bases, with 3 bases sitting between them. From germline, CDR1 is SGDLS and CDR2 YYNGEE. This CDR3 region has 11 residues. CDR3 sequence reads: CASSENNEQFF. CDR3 nucleotides: TGTGCCAGCAGCGAAAACAATGAGCAGTTCTTC.

This rearrangement joins TRBV14 to TRBJ1-1; 9 nucleotides match TRBD1. With 5 bases clipped from V and 1 base from J, the junction kept 8 bases outside the gene matches. CDR1 and CDR2 from the germline V gene are SGHDN and FVKESK. This CDR3 comprises 16 residues. CDR3 residues: CASSVRDRVPNTEAFF. DNA of the CDR3: TGTGCCAGCAGCGTACGGGACAGGGTCCCGAACACTGAAGCTTTCTTT.

V gene TRBV7-6 combines with J gene TRBJ2-2; D is uncertain. The CDR3 is 12 residues long. Trimming removed 5 bases from V and 5 bases from J, with 6 bases in between. Germline CDR1 SGHVS, CDR2 FNYEAQ. CDR3 sequence: CASSENTGELFF. CDR3 coding DNA: TGTGCCAGCAGCGAGAATACCGGGGAGCTGTTTTTT.